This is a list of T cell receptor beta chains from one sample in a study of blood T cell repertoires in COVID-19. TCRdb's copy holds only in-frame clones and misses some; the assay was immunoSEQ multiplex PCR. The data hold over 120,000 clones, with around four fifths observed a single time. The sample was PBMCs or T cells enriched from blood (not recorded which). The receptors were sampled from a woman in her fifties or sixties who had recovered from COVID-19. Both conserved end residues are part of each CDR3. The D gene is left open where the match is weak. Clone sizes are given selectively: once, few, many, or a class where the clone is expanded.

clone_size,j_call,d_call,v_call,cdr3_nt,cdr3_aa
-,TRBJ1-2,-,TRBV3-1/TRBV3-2,TGTGCCAGCAGCCAAATCCCCAGGTATGGCTACACCTTC,CASSQIPRYGYTF
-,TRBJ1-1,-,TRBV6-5,TGTGCCAGCCTGAGGGCCATGGAGAACACTGAAGCTTTCTTT,CASLRAMENTEAFF
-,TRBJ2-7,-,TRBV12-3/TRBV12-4,TGTGCCAGCAGTTTCGGGAACTCCTACGAGCAGTACTTC,CASSFGNSYEQYF
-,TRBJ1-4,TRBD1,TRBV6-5,TGTGCCAGCAGTTACTCGGGACAGGGGAGTGAAAAACTGTTTTTT,CASSYSGQGSEKLFF
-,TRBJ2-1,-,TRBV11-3,TGTGCCAGCAGCACCGGGGAAAGGCAGTTCTTC,CASSTGERQFF
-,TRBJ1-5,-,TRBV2,TGTGCCAGCAGTGAGAATCGGGGGAGCAATCAGCCCCAGCATTTT,CASSENRGSNQPQHF
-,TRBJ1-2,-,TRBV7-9,TGTGCCAGCAGCTTAGAGGGCAGGGGCTATGGCTACACCTTC,CASSLEGRGYGYTF
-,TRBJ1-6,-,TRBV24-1,TGTGCCACCAGTGAGGGGCCCTATAATTCACCCCTCCACTTT,CATSEGPYNSPLHF
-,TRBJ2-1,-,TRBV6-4,TGTGCCAGCAGTGACTCCCCAGGGTCCTATGAGCAGTTCTTC,CASSDSPGSYEQFF
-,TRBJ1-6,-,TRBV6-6,TGTGCCAGCAGTTACGGGGCAGGAGTTTATTCACCCCTCCACTTT,CASSYGAGVYSPLHF
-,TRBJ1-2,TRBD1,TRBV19,TGTGCCAGTAGTATCCGGGACAGGCGCTATGGCTACACCTTC,CASSIRDRRYGYTF
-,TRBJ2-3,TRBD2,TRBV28,TGTGCCATCGCGGGGGGTCCAGATACGCAGTATTTT,CAIAGGPDTQYF
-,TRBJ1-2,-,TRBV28,TGTGCCAGCAGTTCTCACAGCGGCGGCTATGGCTACACCTTC,CASSSHSGGYGYTF
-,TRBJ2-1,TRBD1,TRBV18,TGTGCCAGCTCACCGCTCGGACAGGCCCACAATGAGCAGTTCTTC,CASSPLGQAHNEQFF
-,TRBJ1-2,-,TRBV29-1,TGCAGCGTTGACGAAGGACAGAGCTATGGCTACACCTTC,CSVDEGQSYGYTF
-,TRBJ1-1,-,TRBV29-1,TGCAGCGTTGTCAGGACTGAAGCTTTCTTT,CSVVRTEAFF
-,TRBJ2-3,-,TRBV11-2,TGTGCCAGCAGCCCCCCCGGGTTCGATACGCAGTATTTT,CASSPPGFDTQYF
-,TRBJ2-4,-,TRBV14,TGTGCCAGCAGCCAAGTTAGGGACTTCGGGACGGCACCGCAGTACTTC,CASSQVRDFGTAPQYF
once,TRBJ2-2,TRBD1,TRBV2,TGTGCCAGCCAAGATCGGACAGGGGTCGGGGAGCTGTTTTTT,CASQDRTGVGELFF
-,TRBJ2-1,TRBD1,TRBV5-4,TGTGCCAGCAGCCTGGGGGACAGTATCACCTACAATGAGCAGTTCTTC,CASSLGDSITYNEQFF
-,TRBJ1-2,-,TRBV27,TGTGCCAGCAGTTTAGGAGGGCCGGGGGTTGGCTACACCTTC,CASSLGGPGVGYTF
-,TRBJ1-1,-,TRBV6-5,TGTGCCAGCAAGGGAGACGGTAACACTGAAGCTTTCTTT,CASKGDGNTEAFF